These 3 T cell receptor beta chains were sequenced from one sample in a study of blood T cells in healthy people across ages (dated by TCRdb to the mid-2010s). Receptor libraries were prepared by 5' RACE. The sequencing machine was an Illumina HiSeq 2500. The second PCR ran for roughly 7 to 12 cycles and used a J-beta primer mix along with a sample-barcoded 5' primer. The public reads were reprocessed in TCRdb via fastp at Q25 and MiXCR, keeping in-frame beta chains. Every distinct CDR3 protein forms one entry, paired with its most common genes and DNA. The sample records some 700,000 distinct CDR3 sequences, 22% of which are singletons. The ten largest clones represent roughly 22% of the sample. The specimen was blood. The receptor set was obtained from a man in his 70s in good health.

The V call is TRBV20-1, the J call TRBJ2-5, with D possibly TRBD2 on 6 matching bases. The CDR3 is 13 residues long. Trimming removed 3 bases from V and 2 bases from J, with 10 bases in between. Germline lookup yields CDR1 DFQATT and CDR2 SNEGSKA (reference sequence). As DNA, the CDR3 is TGCAGTGCTAGGATCGGGGGTCAAGAGACCCAGTACTTC. Protein sequence: CSARIGGQETQYF.

This clonotype was seen a handful of times. V is TRBV14 and J is TRBJ1-2; D not certain. This CDR3 is built from 12 residues. The germline CDR1 and CDR2 sequences are SGHDN and FVKESK. Trimming pared 1 base from V and 8 bases from J, leaving 8 bases between. The CDR3: CASSQGRLGYTF. The CDR3 DNA sequence: TGTGCCAGCAGCCAAGGAAGGTTGGGCTACACCTTC.

This sequence joins TRBV18 and TRBJ1-1; maybe TRBD1 (5 bases). Trimming pared 1 base from V and 2 bases from J, leaving 14 bases between. The CDR3 sequence is 16 residues long. In germline, CDR1 is KGHSH, CDR2 LQKENI. CDR3 protein: CASSPLTGPINTEAFF. The CDR3 nucleotides are TGTGCCAGCTCACCACTGACGGGGCCAATAAACACTGAAGCTTTCTTT. The full variable domain, with the rest looked up from reference TRBV18 and TRBJ1-1, is NAGVMQNPRHLVRRRGQEARLRCSPMKGHSHVYWYRQLPEEGLKFMVYLQKENIIDESGMPKERFSAEFPKEGPSILRIQQVVRGDSAAYFCASSPLTGPINTEAFFGQGTRLTVV.